The 18 T cell receptor beta chains in this list originate from one sample, sequenced in a study of early T cells in non-severe SARS-CoV-2 infection. MiXCR, applied by TCRdb to the 5' RACE reads, yields one record per CDR3 protein. The repertoire holds about 69,000 distinct CDR3 sequences, with over 3.5% as singletons. Sequenced material: whole blood, taken at baseline. The receptors stem from an adult who was a healthcare worker with PCR-confirmed SARS-CoV-2 infection or an uninfected control (not recorded which). The donor label of this sample is uncertain.

The V gene is TRBV11-2, the J gene TRBJ2-7; tentatively, D is TRBD2 (6 bases). From germline, CDR1 is SGHAT and CDR2 FQNNGV. CDR3 size: 14 residues. Trimming removed 1 base from V and 3 bases from J, with 10 bases in between. For the CDR3, the DNA is TGTGCCAGCAGCTTAGGCGGTAGCGGCTACGAGCAGTACTTC. Translation gives CASSLGGSGYEQYF.

This clonotype was counted only a few times. The chain employs TRBV12-3 or TRBV12-4 and TRBJ1-6; maybe TRBD1 (5 bases). Trimming left V 6 bases short and J 7 bases short, with 13 bases between. The CDR3 runs 14 residues. CDR3 sequence (DNA): TGTGCCAGCAGACCGGGACTGGCGAATTCACCCCTCCACTTT. It encodes CASRPGLANSPLHF.

Turning to this clonotype: At one boundary the junction diverges from the germline segment, which might be a read error. This chain uses TRBV29-1 with TRBJ1-1, with D uncertain. Looked up from germline, CDR1 is SQVTM and CDR2 is ANQGSEA. The CDR3 totals 11 residues. The chain's CDR3 is CSVEDVPEAFF. For the CDR3, the DNA is TGCAGCGTTGAGGATGTGCCTGAGGCTTTCTTT.

This clonotype was seen only a few times. The CDR3 is CASSLEGPRDRQYF. The CDR3 coding sequence is TGCGCCAGCAGCTTGGAAGGTCCCCGGGACAGGCAGTACTTC. V is TRBV5-1 and J is TRBJ2-4; 8 positions agree with TRBD1. The CDR3 runs 14 residues. Germline CDR1 and CDR2: SGHRS and YFSETQ. J lost 13 bases, V lost 0 bases, and 9 bases had no gene match.

The chain is built from TRBV29-1 and TRBJ2-7; unclear D gene. Trimming took off 6 bases at V and 0 bases at J, with 6 bases between the two ends. The germline CDR1 and CDR2 sequences are SQVTM and ANQGSEA. There are 11 residues in the CDR3. Written as DNA, the CDR3 is TGCAGCGTGGGCAGCTCCTACGAGCAGTACTTC. It is translated as CSVGSSYEQYF.

This clonotype was picked up many times. V usage is TRBV12-3 or TRBV12-4 and J usage is TRBJ2-7, with 12 bases identical to TRBD2. The CDR3 is 16 residues long. Trimming removed 6 bases from V and 0 bases from J; junction bases left unmatched: 6. Written as DNA, the CDR3 is TGTGCCAGCAGCCCTACTAGCGGGGGGTTCTCCTACGAGCAGTACTTC. Translation gives CASSPTSGGFSYEQYF.

This clonotype has only a few counts. The chain combines TRBV11-2 with TRBJ1-6, with D possibly being TRBD1 (5 bases). The length of the CDR3 is 14 residues. V lost 1 base to trimming and J lost 11 bases, with 12 bases between them. Germline values: CDR1 SGHAT, CDR2 FQNNGV. CDR3 sequence (DNA): TGTGCCAGCAGCTTAGGGGTAACAGGAACACCCCTCCACTTT. It specifies CASSLGVTGTPLHF.

Many counts were recorded for this clonotype. This rearrangement joins TRBV6-5 to TRBJ1-1, with a tentative D call TRBD1 (5 bases). Trimming took 6 bases from V and 4 from J, leaving 9 bases between them. The CDR3 spans 12 residues. CDR1 is MNHEY and CDR2 is SVGAGI in the germline V gene. The CDR3 DNA follows: TGTGCCAGCAGCCTGGGGCCCACTGAAGCTTTCTTT. Translated: CASSLGPTEAFF.

This clonotype has at least ten counts. The chain couples TRBV6-5 to TRBJ2-7, with a weak D call TRBD2 (5 bases). V was clipped by 0 bases and J by 3 bases, with 12 bases between them. CDR3 length: 15 amino acids. Per the germline V gene, CDR1 is MNHEY and CDR2 is SVGAGI. The chain's CDR3 is CASSYSGPAGYEQYF. In nucleotides, the CDR3 is TGTGCCAGCAGTTACTCCGGACCGGCGGGCTACGAGCAGTACTTC.

This clonotype was detected ten times or more. This chain links TRBV20-1 with TRBJ2-4; D may be TRBD2 (6 bases). CDR3 length: 14 amino acids. The V and J ends lost 6 bases and 2 bases respectively, with 14 bases between them. The germline CDR1 and CDR2 sequences are DFQATT and SNEGSKA (reference sequence). The CDR3 bases are TGCAGTGCCCGGAGAACTAGCACCAAAAACATTCAGTACTTC. This sequence encodes CSARRTSTKNIQYF.

The gene calls are TRBV28 and TRBJ1-1, with D uncertain. Germline V lookup: CDR1 MDHEN, CDR2 SYDVKM. V lost 1 base and J lost 7, with 7 bases in between. The CDR3 consists of 12 residues. This CDR3 reads CASSLSWNEAFF. CDR3 nucleotides: TGTGCCAGCAGTTTATCGTGGAATGAAGCTTTCTTT.

This clonotype was detected a few times. This chain joins TRBV7-9 and TRBJ1-4, with D hard to call. V lost 4 bases and J 3 bases, leaving 6 bases between the germline ends. The germline CDR1 and CDR2 sequences are SEHNR and FQNEAQ (reference sequence). The CDR3 is 13 amino acids. The CDR3 spells CASSSSSNEKLFF. CDR3 DNA sequence: TGTGCCAGCAGCTCCTCTTCTAATGAAAAACTGTTTTTT. The full variable domain, rest sourced from reference TRBV7-9 and TRBJ1-4, is DTGVSQNPRHKITKRGQNVTFRCDPISEHNRLYWYRQTLGQGPEFLTYFQNEAQLEKSRLLSDRFSAERPKGSFSTLEIQRTEQGDSAMYLCASSSSSNEKLFFGSGTQLSVL.

This clonotype was observed a few times. The CDR3 is CASSPRVLAEETQYF. CDR3 nucleotides: TGTGCCAGCAGCCCTAGGGTACTAGCGGAAGAGACCCAGTACTTC. This sequence joins TRBV7-8 and TRBJ2-5; TRBD2 matches 8 bases. This CDR3 has 15 residues. J gave up 3 bases and V 5 bases, and 8 bases lay outside the gene matches. The germline V gene has CDR1 SGHVS and CDR2 FQNEAQ.

This clonotype was picked up many times. The chain has TRBV6-1 and TRBJ2-1, with 7 bases identical to TRBD2. CDR3 length: 13 amino acids. V was clipped by 8 bases and J by 5 bases; unmatched bases: 6. CDR1 is MNHNS and CDR2 is SASEGT in the germline V gene. CDR3 DNA: TGTGCCAGCGCGCTAGCGGCCAACAATGAGCAGTTCTTC. It yields the protein CASALAANNEQFF.

This chain connects TRBV10-1 to TRBJ1-1; D is ambiguous. Germline V gene data show CDR1 as WNHNN and CDR2 as SYGVQD (reference sequence). V was trimmed by 0 bases and J by 7 bases, leaving 18 bases between them. The CDR3 extends over 16 amino acids. CDR3 nucleotide sequence: TGCGCCAGCAGTGAGTCTTTTCCCAAATCTAGCGGTGAAGCTTTCTTT. Amino acids: CASSESFPKSSGEAFF.

This CDR3 reads CASSMGDTSYEQYF. CDR3 in DNA: TGTGCCAGTAGTATGGGGGACACCTCCTACGAGCAGTACTTC. The chain is built from TRBV19 and TRBJ2-7, with D possibly TRBD1 on 6 matching bases. CDR3 size: 14 residues. Germline lookup yields CDR1 LNHDA and CDR2 SQIVND (reference sequence). The V end was cut by 3 bases, the J end by 0 bases, with 9 bases between.

This clonotype was picked up a small number of times. CDR3 sequence (DNA): TGCAGTGCTAGAGGGGGGGGACAGGGTTATAGCAATCAGCCCCAGCATTTT. Encoded protein: CSARGGGQGYSNQPQHF. J is TRBJ1-5 and V is TRBV20-1, with TRBD1 matching over 9 bases. This CDR3 is 17 amino acids long. The germline CDR1 and CDR2 sequences are DFQATT and SNEGSKA (reference sequence). V gave up 1 base and J gave up 0 bases; unmatched junction bases: 7.

Ten or more counts support this clonotype. The J gene is TRBJ1-6, the V gene TRBV5-1; 7 positions match TRBD1. The CDR3 totals 14 residues. After removal of 3 bases from V and 8 bases from J, the junction contained 5 bases not matched to a gene. Looked up from germline, CDR1 is SGHRS and CDR2 is YFSETQ. Here the CDR3 DNA reads TGCGCCAGCAGCTCGACAGGGATCGATTCACCCCTCCACTTT. This translates into CASSSTGIDSPLHF.